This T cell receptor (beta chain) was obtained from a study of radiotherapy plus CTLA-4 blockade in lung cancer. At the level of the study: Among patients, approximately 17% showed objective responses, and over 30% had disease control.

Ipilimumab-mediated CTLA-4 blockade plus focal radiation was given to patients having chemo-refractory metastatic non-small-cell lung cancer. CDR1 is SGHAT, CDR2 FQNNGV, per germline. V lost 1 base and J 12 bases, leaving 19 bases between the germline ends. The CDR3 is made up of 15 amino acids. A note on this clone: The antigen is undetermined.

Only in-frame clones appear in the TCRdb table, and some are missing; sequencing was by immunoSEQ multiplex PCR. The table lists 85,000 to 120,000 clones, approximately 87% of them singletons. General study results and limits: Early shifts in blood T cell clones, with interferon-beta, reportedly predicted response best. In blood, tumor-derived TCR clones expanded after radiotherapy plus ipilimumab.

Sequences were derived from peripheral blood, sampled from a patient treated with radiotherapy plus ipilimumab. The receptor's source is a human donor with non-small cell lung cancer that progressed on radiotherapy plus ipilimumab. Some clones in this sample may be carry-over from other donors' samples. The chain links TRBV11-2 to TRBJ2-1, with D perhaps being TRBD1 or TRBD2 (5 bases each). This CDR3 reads CASSLGGTAGWGQFF. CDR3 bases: TGTGCCAGCAGCTTAGGAGGGACCGCTGGCTGGGGGCAGTTCTTC.